The rows below give T cell receptor beta chains drawn from one sample of a study of shared clonotypes between healthy human individuals. Assay: immunoSEQ multiplex PCR; the TCRdb copy retains only in-frame clones and omits some. Of roughly 1.5 million clones in the sample, approximately 98% were seen once. Source material: naive CD4+ T cells sorted from blood. The receptor set was obtained from a man between 25 and 39 years old in good health. CDR3s include the opening cysteine and the closing phenylalanine or tryptophan. A D gene is named only where the DNA matches it firmly. Expanded clones are given a class, and other clones once, few, many or no size at all.

abundance	v_gene	d_gene	j_gene	CDR3aa	CDR3nt
NA	TRBV25-1	NA	TRBJ1-2	CASSGGQNRGYTF	TGTGCCAGCAGTGGAGGACAGAACCGAGGCTACACCTTC
NA	TRBV7-2	NA	TRBJ2-7	CASSRVGSSYEQYF	TGTGCCAGCAGCCGGGTGGGAAGCTCCTACGAGCAGTACTTC
NA	TRBV5-6	NA	TRBJ1-5	CASSRYRNQPQHF	TGTGCCAGCAGCCGTTACCGTAATCAGCCCCAGCATTTT
NA	TRBV28	NA	TRBJ1-2	CASSLPSVSNYGYTF	TGTGCCAGCAGTTTACCGAGTGTTTCTAACTATGGCTACACCTTC
NA	TRBV6-1	NA	TRBJ2-7	CASSQAGSPYEQYF	TGTGCCAGCAGCCAAGCAGGGAGCCCCTACGAGCAGTACTTC
NA	TRBV29-1	NA	TRBJ2-1	CSVASSYNEQFF	TGCAGCGTTGCTAGTAGCTACAATGAGCAGTTCTTC
once	TRBV7-8	NA	TRBJ2-7	CASSTPSPAGGNEQYF	TGTGCCAGCAGCACCCCGTCCCCGGCCGGGGGTAACGAGCAGTACTTC
NA	TRBV11-2	NA	TRBJ2-2	CASSRGGGELFF	TGTGCCAGCAGTCGAGGGGGTGGGGAGCTGTTTTTT
once	TRBV25-1	NA	TRBJ2-7	CASAHPGSGLYEQYF	TGTGCCAGCGCTCACCCAGGTTCGGGTTTGTACGAGCAGTACTTC
once	TRBV5-1	NA	TRBJ1-5	CASSTNQPQHF	TGCGCCAGCAGCACCAATCAGCCCCAGCATTTT
NA	TRBV7-2	NA	TRBJ2-7	CASSPRDYEQYF	TGTGCCAGCAGCCCTCGGGACTACGAGCAGTACTTC
NA	TRBV28	TRBD2	TRBJ2-3	CASRGTSGSVRGVTDTQYF	TGTGCCAGCAGGGGGACTAGCGGGAGTGTTCGAGGGGTAACAGATACGCAGTATTTT
NA	TRBV11-2	TRBD2	TRBJ2-2	CASRREGTTGELFF	TGTGCCAGCAGGCGGGAGGGAACAACCGGGGAGCTGTTTTTT
NA	TRBV6-5	NA	TRBJ1-1	CASSKTRGYTEAFF	TGTGCCAGCAGTAAAACCAGGGGATACACTGAAGCTTTCTTT
NA	TRBV14	TRBD2	TRBJ2-5	CASSQDPLAGGPVEETQYF	TGTGCCAGCAGCCAGGACCCACTAGCGGGAGGGCCGGTGGAAGAGACCCAGTACTTC
NA	TRBV6-6	TRBD1	TRBJ2-1	CASSNRQGPGDEQFF	TGTGCCAGCAGTAACCGACAGGGGCCCGGGGATGAGCAGTTCTTC
NA	TRBV29-1	TRBD1	TRBJ2-7	CSVDVAGGYEQYF	TGCAGCGTTGATGTCGCAGGGGGCTACGAGCAGTACTTC
NA	TRBV5-1	NA	TRBJ1-2	CASSLAGRPDYGYTF	TGCGCCAGCAGCTTGGCCGGCAGGCCCGACTATGGCTACACCTTC
NA	TRBV9	NA	TRBJ2-2	CASSVDPNTGELFF	TGTGCCAGCAGCGTTGATCCCAACACCGGGGAGCTGTTTTTT
NA	TRBV18	NA	TRBJ2-1	CASSHRTGSYNEQFF	TGTGCCAGCTCACACCGGACGGGCTCCTACAATGAGCAGTTCTTC
NA	TRBV18	NA	TRBJ2-1	CASSPQGVSNEQFF	TGTGCCAGCTCACCTCAAGGGGTGAGCAATGAGCAGTTCTTC
NA	TRBV28	TRBD1	TRBJ1-5	CASSGQGSTQPQHF	TGTGCCAGCAGTGGACAGGGATCGACTCAGCCCCAGCATTTT
once	TRBV16	NA	TRBJ2-7	CASSQRRDSDYEQYF	TGTGCCAGCAGCCAACGCAGGGATAGCGACTACGAGCAGTACTTC
NA	TRBV13	TRBD1	TRBJ1-4	CASSLGLSGRGHEKLFF	TGTGCCAGCAGCTTAGGACTCTCGGGCAGGGGGCATGAAAAACTGTTTTTT
NA	TRBV27	NA	TRBJ2-2	CASKTARSNTGELFF	TGTGCCAGCAAGACAGCGAGATCGAACACCGGGGAGCTGTTTTTT
NA	TRBV2	NA	TRBJ1-2	CASSRDRYGYTF	TGTGCCAGCAGTAGAGACAGATATGGCTACACCTTC
NA	TRBV6-5	NA	TRBJ2-2	CASSYHGAAGELFF	TGTGCCAGCAGTTACCACGGGGCGGCCGGGGAGCTGTTTTTT
NA	TRBV5-1	TRBD1	TRBJ2-7	CASSPPGQGLPYEQYF	TGCGCCAGCAGCCCTCCGGGACAGGGCCTCCCCTACGAGCAGTACTTC
NA	TRBV4-1	TRBD2	TRBJ2-7	CASSQDLIIAGLYEQYF	TGCGCCAGCAGCCAAGATTTGATAATAGCGGGACTTTACGAGCAGTACTTC
NA	TRBV29-1	NA	TRBJ2-7	CSVVTGPYEQYF	TGCAGCGTTGTGACCGGACCCTACGAGCAGTACTTC
NA	TRBV18	NA	TRBJ2-5	CASSPSEETQYF	TGTGCCAGCTCACCAAGCGAAGAGACCCAGTACTTC